This TCR beta chain is from a study of shared T cell receptors in the human thymus. Using immunoSEQ multiplex PCR, the repertoire was profiled, and TCRdb retains in-frame clones only, with some absent. The table has about 730,000 clones, approximately 83% seen once. The CDR3 is 15 amino acids. Germline CDR1 is MNHNS and CDR2 is SASEGT. V lost 6 bases and J lost 8, with 20 bases in between. This clone was observed once. In addition, the sample was reused for a study of human thymus T cells. This second study says: The donor group consisted of healthy Finnish infants who were having corrective surgery for congenital heart defects. Corrective heart surgery yielded the resections from which the thymus tissue came. Thymic and blood repertoires appeared to carry a bias in their V and J gene usage. Related research found strongly overlapping thymic repertoires in unrelated individuals.

This clonotype originated in a girl in the first two years of life with a congenital heart defect. Sequencing used thymocytes. V and J are TRBV6-1 and TRBJ1-5; D uncertain. The CDR3: CASSAPAGKTEPQHF. DNA for the CDR3: TGTGCCAGCAGCGCGCCGGCGGGAAAGACGGAGCCCCAGCATTTT.